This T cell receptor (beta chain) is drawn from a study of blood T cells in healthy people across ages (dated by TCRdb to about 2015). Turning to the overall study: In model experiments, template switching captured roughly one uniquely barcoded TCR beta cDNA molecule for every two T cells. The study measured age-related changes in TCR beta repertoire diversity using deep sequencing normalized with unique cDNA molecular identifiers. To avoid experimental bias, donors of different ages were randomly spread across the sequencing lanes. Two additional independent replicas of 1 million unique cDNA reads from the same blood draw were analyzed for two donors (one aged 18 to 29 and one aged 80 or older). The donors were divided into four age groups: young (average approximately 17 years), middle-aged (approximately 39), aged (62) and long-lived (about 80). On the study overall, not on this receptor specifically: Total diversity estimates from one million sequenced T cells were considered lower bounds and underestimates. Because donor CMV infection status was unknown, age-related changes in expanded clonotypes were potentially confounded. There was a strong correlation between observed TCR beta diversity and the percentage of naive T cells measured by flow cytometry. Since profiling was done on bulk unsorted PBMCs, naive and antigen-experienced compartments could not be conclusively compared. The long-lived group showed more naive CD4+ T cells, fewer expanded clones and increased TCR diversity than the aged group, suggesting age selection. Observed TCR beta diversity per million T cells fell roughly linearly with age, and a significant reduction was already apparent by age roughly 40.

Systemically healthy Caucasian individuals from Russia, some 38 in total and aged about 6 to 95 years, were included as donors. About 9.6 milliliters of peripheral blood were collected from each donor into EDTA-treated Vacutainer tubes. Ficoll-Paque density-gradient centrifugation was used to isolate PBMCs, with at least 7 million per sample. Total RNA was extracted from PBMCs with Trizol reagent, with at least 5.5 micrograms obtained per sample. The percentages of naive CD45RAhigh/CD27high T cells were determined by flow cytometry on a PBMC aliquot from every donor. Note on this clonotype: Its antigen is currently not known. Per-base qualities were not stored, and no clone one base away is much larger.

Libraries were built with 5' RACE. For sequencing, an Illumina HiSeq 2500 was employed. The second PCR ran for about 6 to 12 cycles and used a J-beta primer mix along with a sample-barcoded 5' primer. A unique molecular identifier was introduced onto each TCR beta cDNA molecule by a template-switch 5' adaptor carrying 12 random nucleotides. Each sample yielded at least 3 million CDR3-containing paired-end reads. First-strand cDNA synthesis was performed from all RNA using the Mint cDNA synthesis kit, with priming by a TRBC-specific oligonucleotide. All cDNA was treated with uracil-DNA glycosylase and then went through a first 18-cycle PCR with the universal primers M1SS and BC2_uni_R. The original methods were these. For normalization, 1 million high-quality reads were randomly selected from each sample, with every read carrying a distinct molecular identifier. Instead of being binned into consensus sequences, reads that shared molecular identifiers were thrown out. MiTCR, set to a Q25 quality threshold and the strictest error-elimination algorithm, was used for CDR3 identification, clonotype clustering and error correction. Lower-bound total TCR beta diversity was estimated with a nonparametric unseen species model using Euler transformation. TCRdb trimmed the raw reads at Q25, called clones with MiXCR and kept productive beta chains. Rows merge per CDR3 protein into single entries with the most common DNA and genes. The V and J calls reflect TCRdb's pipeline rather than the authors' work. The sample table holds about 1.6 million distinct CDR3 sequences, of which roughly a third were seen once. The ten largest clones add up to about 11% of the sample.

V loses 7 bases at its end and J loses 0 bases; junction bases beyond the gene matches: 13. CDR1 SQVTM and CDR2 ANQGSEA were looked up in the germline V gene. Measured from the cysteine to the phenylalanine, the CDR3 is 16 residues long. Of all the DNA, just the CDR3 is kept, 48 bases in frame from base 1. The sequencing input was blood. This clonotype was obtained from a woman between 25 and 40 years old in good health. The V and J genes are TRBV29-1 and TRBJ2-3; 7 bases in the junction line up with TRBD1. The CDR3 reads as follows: CSARTGSEYSTDTQYF. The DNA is TGCAGCGCAAGGACAGGATCTGAATATAGCACAGATACGCAGTATTTT.